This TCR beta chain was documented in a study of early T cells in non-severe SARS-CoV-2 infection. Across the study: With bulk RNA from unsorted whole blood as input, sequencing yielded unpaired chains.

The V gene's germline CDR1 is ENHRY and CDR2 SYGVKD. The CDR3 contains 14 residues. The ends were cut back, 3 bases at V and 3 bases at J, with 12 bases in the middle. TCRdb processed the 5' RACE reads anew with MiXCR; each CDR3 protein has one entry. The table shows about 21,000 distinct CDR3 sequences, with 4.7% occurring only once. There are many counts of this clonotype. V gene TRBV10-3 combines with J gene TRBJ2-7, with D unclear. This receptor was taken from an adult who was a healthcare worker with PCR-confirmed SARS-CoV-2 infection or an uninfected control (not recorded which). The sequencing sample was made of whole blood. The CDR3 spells CAISEARQVYEQYF. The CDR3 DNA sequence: TGTGCCATCAGTGAAGCGAGACAAGTCTACGAGCAGTACTTC.